The present T cell receptor beta chain was sequenced within a study of blood T cell repertoires in COVID-19. Study-level information: From the United States, Italy and Spain came samples of acute and convalescent COVID-19.

The data were produced by immunoSEQ multiplex PCR, yet TCRdb's version contains in-frame clones alone and is incomplete. The data hold 200,000 to 250,000 clones, with approximately 90% observed a single time. Germline CDR1 and CDR2: SNHLY and FYNNEI. The CDR3 runs 14 residues. V dropped 3 bases and J dropped 1 base, with 9 bases sitting between them. This TCR was sampled from a woman under 40 who had recovered from COVID-19. J is TRBJ1-2 and V is TRBV2; no firm D call. Sequenced: PBMCs or T cells enriched from blood (not recorded which). CDR3 sequence (DNA): TGTGCCAGCAGTGATTACATCCTTAACTATGGCTACACCTTC. Protein product: CASSDYILNYGYTF.